This T cell receptor (beta chain) came from a study of blood T cell repertoires in COVID-19. As originally analysed: Scientists estimated how many nucleated cells there were by amplifying reference gene primers. Measured with immunoSEQ multiplex PCR; TCRdb has only the in-frame clones, and not every one. V, J and clone size are taken as reported in that table, and D and trimming were inferred from the DNA itself. The repertoire includes approximately 100,000 clones, about 84% of them detected once, and 9.5% to 12% sits in the top ten. V gave up 2 bases and J gave up 1 base; unmatched junction bases: 1. CDR3 length equals 15 residues. Germline lookup yields CDR1 LGHNA and CDR2 YNFKEQ.

The sequence derives from a woman of 80 years or more with acute or convalescent COVID-19. The sample taken for sequencing was peripheral blood. This chain joins TRBV4-2 and TRBJ2-3; 9 bases fit TRBD2. DNA for the CDR3: TGTGCCAGCAGCCAACAGCGGGGGGGCACAGATACGCAGTATTTT. Its translation is CASSQQRGGTDTQYF.